This TCR beta chain was sequenced during a study of blood T cell repertoires in COVID-19. Study at large: Specimens from acute and convalescent COVID-19 originated in the United States, Italy and Spain. PBMCs, B-cell-depleted T cells, or T cells provided the cDNA or gDNA that made up the material.

Germline values: CDR1 MDHEN, CDR2 SYDVKM. The CDR3 is 19 amino acids. The V and J ends lost 3 bases and 0 bases respectively, with 24 bases between them. Per the original methods: By means of reference gene primer amplification, nucleated cell counts were estimated. Clones were sequenced by immunoSEQ multiplex PCR, and TCRdb holds only the in-frame ones, with some missing. V and J calls plus clone size are reproduced from that table; the DNA served to infer D and trimming. The sample includes about 200,000 clones, around 83% of them seen just once. Sequenced input: peripheral blood. The rearrangement uses TRBV28 and TRBJ2-7; D may be TRBD2 (6 bases). The TCR comes from a woman aged 45 to 65 with acute or convalescent COVID-19. CDR3 DNA: TGTGCCAGCAGTTTCTGGGGTTATATGACTAGTCTTGGCTCCTACGAGCAGTACTTC. This encodes CASSFWGYMTSLGSYEQYF.